This T cell receptor (beta chain) derives from a study of T cells in Graves' hyperthyroidism and ophthalmopathy. Study-wide background: Before any treatment, at initial diagnosis, peripheral blood was collected.

This clonotype was seen at least ten times. The TCR beta CDR3 regions underwent amplification using RNA transcripts as the source. In the first-round RT-PCR of the TCR CDR3, the HTBI primer set was used. TCRdb ran MiXCR on the multiplex PCR reads and lists one entry per CDR3 protein. The table has 300,000 to 450,000 distinct CDR3 sequences, about 13% seen once. Looked up from germline, CDR1 is MDHEN and CDR2 is SYDVKM. The CDR3 runs to 16 residues. V dropped 2 bases and J dropped 3; count of bases not matched to a gene: 7. Patients were excluded for uncontrolled infection, other autoimmune disease, pregnancy or lactation.

This receptor was taken from a woman aged 18-29 years with Graves' hyperthyroidism. The V and J genes are TRBV28 and TRBJ2-7, with 10 bases fitting TRBD2. Input material: blood. The CDR3 here is CASSLMSASGSYEQYF. CDR3 coding DNA: TGTGCCAGCAGTTTAATGTCGGCTAGCGGGAGCTACGAGCAGTACTTC.